This record looks at one T cell receptor (beta chain) sequence and its context. What it recognizes is unknown. This sample was included in a study of T cell responses to AZD1222 COVID-19 vaccine. Study-level information: Second-dose groups at about 4 or about 12 weeks were pooled.

Findings and limits, study-wide: CD4 TCRs associated with vaccination spanned spike, dominating at 160-218 and 743-854. Repertoires were obtained only post-peak T cell response.

Generated by immunoSEQ multiplex PCR, the TCRdb table keeps only in-frame clones and is missing some. The sample contains 100,000 to 120,000 clones, about 88% of which appear only once. Germline V gene lookup returns CDR1 KGHSH and CDR2 LQKENI. V was clipped by 1 base and J by 6 bases, with 9 bases between them. CDR3 length: 14 residues. The sample here was peripheral blood, taken on day 0 of AZD1222 vaccination. This chain uses TRBV18 with TRBJ1-4, with D perhaps TRBD1 (5 bases). The TCR comes from an adult in good health. CDR3 protein: CASSPLDSDEKLFF. CDR3 in DNA: TGTGCCAGCTCACCACTAGACAGCGATGAAAAACTGTTTTTT.